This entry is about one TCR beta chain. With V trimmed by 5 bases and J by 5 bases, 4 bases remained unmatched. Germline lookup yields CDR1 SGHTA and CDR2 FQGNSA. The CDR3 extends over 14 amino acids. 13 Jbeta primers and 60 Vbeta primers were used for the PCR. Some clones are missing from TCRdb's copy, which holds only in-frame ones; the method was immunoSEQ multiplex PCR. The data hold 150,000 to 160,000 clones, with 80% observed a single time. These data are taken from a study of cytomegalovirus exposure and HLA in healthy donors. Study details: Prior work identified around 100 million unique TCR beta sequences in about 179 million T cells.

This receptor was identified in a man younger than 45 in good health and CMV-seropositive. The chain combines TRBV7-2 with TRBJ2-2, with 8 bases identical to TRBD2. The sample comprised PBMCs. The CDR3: CASSRLAGTGELFF. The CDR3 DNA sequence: TGTGCCAGCAGCCGATTAGCGGGGACCGGGGAGCTGTTTTTT.